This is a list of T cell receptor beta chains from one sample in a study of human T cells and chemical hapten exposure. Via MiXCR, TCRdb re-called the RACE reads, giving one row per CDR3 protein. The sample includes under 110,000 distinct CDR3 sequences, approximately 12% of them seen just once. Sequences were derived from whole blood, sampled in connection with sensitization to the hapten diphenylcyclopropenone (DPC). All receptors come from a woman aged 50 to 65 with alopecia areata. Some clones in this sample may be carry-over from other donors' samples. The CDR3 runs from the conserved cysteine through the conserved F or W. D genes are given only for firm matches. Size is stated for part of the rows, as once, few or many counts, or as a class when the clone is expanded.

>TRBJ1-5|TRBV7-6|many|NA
TGTGCCAGCAGCTTAGTAGCGGGTTCGGATCAGCCCCAGCATTTT
CASSLVAGSDQPQHF
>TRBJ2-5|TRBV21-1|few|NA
TGTGCCAGCAGCGGGCTCGTGAGCGGGCCATATCAAGAGACCCAGTACTTC
CASSGLVSGPYQETQYF
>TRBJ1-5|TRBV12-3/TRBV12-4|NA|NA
TGTGCCAGCAGCCACCTTGGACGCTTTAGCAATCAGCCCCAGCATTTT
CASSHLGRFSNQPQHF
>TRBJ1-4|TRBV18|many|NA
TGTGCCAGCTCACCAGGGGCGGATGAAAAACTGTTTTTT
CASSPGADEKLFF
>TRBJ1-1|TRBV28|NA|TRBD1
TGTGCCAGCAGGACAGGGTTCACTGAAGCTTTCTTT
CASRTGFTEAFF
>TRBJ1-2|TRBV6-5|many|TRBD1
TGTGCCAGCAGACGAACAGGGGCGAACTATGGCTACACCTTC
CASRRTGANYGYTF
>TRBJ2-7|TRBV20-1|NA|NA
TGCAGTGCTAGAGTATTAGCTAGCGACGACTACGAGCAGTACTTC
CSARVLASDDYEQYF
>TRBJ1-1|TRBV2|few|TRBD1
TGTGCCAGCAGTGTACAGGGGGCCACTGAAGCTTTCTTT
CASSVQGATEAFF
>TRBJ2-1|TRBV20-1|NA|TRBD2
TGCAGTGCTAGGGGGCTAGCGGGAGAATACAATGAGCAGTTCTTC
CSARGLAGEYNEQFF
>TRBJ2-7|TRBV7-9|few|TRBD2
TGTGCCAGCAGCTTCGGACTAGCGGGAGGGCCAGACGAGCAGTACTTC
CASSFGLAGGPDEQYF
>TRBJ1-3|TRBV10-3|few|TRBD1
TGTGCCATCAGTGACCACGACAGGGTGGGATACACCATATATTTT
CAISDHDRVGYTIYF
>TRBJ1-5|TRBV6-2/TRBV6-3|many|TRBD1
TGTGCCAGCAGATCGACAGGGGGAGGCAATCAGCCCCAGCATTTT
CASRSTGGGNQPQHF
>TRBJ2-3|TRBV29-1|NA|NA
TGCAGCGTTGAACCTTCGGCGGCAGATACGCAGTATTTT
CSVEPSAADTQYF
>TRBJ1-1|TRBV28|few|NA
TGTGCCAGTGACGCAGCTTTCTTT
CASDAAFF
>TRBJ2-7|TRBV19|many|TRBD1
TGTGCCAGTAGGCCCGGGACAGGGGAAGATCACGAGCAGTACTTC
CASRPGTGEDHEQYF
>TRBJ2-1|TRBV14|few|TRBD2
TGTGCCAGCAGCATAGAGGGACTAGCGGGAAGGAATGAGCAGTTCTTC
CASSIEGLAGRNEQFF
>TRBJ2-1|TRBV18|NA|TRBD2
TGTGCCAGCTCACCCGGGGGGTCCAATGAGCAGTTCTTC
CASSPGGSNEQFF
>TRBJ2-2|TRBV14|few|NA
TGTGCCAGCAGCCAATTGGGGGTCACCGGGGAGCTGTTTTTT
CASSQLGVTGELFF
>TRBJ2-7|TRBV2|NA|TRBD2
TGTGCCAGCAGTGACGCCATGGCGGGGGGCTACGAGCAGTACTTC
CASSDAMAGGYEQYF
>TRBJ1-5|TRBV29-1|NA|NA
TGCAGCGTTGCGCAGGGGAATAATCAGCCCCAGCATTTT
CSVAQGNNQPQHF
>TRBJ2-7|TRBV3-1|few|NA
TGTGCCAGCAGTACCAGGGAGGGGGCCTACGAGCAGTACTTC
CASSTREGAYEQYF
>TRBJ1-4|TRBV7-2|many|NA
TGTGCCAGCAGCACGTGGACAGATGAAAAACTGTTTTTT
CASSTWTDEKLFF
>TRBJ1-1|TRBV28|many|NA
TGTGCCAGCGAGTGGAACACTGAAGCTTTCTTT
CASEWNTEAFF
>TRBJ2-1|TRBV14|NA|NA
TGTGCCAGCAGCCAGTTGGCGGGAATTTACAATGAGCAGTTCTTC
CASSQLAGIYNEQFF
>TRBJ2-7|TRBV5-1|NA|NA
TGCGCCAGCAGCTCGAGTATAATAGGCGACTACGAGCAGTACTTC
CASSSSIIGDYEQYF
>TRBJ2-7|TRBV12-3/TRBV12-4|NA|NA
TGTGCCAGCAGTTTAGAGAGGGGTCACGAGCAGTACTTC
CASSLERGHEQYF
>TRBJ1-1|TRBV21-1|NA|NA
TGTGCCAGCAGCCTACGACAGGATCGGAACACTGAAGCTTTCTTT
CASSLRQDRNTEAFF
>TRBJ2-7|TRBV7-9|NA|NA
TGTGCCAGCAGCTTAGGTAATTCCTACGAGCAGTACTTC
CASSLGNSYEQYF
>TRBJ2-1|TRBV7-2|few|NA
TGTGCCAGCAGCTTAGATCGACTGGATGAGCAGTTCTTC
CASSLDRLDEQFF
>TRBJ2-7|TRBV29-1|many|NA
TGCAGCGTCTCCCGGACAGAACCCTACGAGCAGTACTTC
CSVSRTEPYEQYF
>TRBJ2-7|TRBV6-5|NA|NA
TGTGCCAGCAGTTACTCGATGGGAAGGGGGGCGATCGAGCAGTACTTC
CASSYSMGRGAIEQYF
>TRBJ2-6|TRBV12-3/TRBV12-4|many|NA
TGTGCCAGCAGGGCAGGAGTCTCTGGGGCCAACGTCCTGACTTTC
CASRAGVSGANVLTF
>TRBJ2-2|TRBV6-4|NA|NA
TGTGCCAGCAGCAACGACTTGAGCACCGGGGAGCTGTTTTTT
CASSNDLSTGELFF
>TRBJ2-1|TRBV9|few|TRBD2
TGTGCCAGCAGCAGGACTAGCGGGATATACAATGAGCAGTTCTTC
CASSRTSGIYNEQFF
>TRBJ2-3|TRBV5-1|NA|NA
TGCGCCAGCAGCTTAGCAGGGCCTGTGTGGGCAGATACGCAGTATTTT
CASSLAGPVWADTQYF
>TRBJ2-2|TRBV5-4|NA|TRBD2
TGTGCCAGCAGCATGCCCGGGACTAGCGGGCTCGCCGGGGAGCTGTTTTTT
CASSMPGTSGLAGELFF
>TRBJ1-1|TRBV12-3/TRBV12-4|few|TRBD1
TGTGCCAGCAGTCCGTTGACAGGGGTGATGATGAACACTGAAGCTTTCTTT
CASSPLTGVMMNTEAFF
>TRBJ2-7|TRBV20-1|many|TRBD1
TGCAGTGCTAGAGGGGACAGGGAAAGGGACGAGCAGTACTTC
CSARGDRERDEQYF
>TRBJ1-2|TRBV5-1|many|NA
TGCGCCAGCAGCTCCAAAAACGGGGCGCTGAACTATGGCTACACCTTC
CASSSKNGALNYGYTF
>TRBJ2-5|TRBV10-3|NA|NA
TGTGCCATCAGTGAGTCGGCAGCAGAGACCCAGTACTTC
CAISESAAETQYF
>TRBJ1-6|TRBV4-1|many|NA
TGCGCCAGCAGCCAGGGGTACGGCGATAATTCACCCCTCCACTTT
CASSQGYGDNSPLHF
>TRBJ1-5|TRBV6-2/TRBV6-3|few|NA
TGTGCCAGCAGTTACAGCTGGGGCGGACAGCCCCAGCATTTT
CASSYSWGGQPQHF
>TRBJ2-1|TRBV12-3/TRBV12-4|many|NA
TGTGCCAGCAGCCCGGGGGATGAGCAGTTCTTC
CASSPGDEQFF
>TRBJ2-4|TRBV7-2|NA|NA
TGTGCCAGCGGCGGGGATAAAAACATTCAGTACTTC
CASGGDKNIQYF
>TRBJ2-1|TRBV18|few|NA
TGTGCCAGCTCCCAGGGGTATGAGCAGTTCTTC
CASSQGYEQFF
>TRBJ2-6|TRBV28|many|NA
TGTGCCAGCAGGGGGGACGGGGACTCTGGGGCCAACGTCCTGACTTTC
CASRGDGDSGANVLTF
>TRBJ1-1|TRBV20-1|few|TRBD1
TGCAGTGCTAGAGCCCGGACAGGGGCGAACACTGAAGCTTTCTTT
CSARARTGANTEAFF
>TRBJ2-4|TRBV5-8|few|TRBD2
TGTGCCAGCAGCTTAGGTCGGCCGGGAGGAAACATTCAGTACTTC
CASSLGRPGGNIQYF
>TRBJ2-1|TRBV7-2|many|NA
TGTGCCAGCAGCCCCCCGCCCTACAATGAGCAGTTCTTC
CASSPPPYNEQFF
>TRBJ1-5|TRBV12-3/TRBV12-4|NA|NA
TGTGCCAGCAGTTTAGGGGAGCGTGGGGCGCATGCCCAGCCCCAGCATTTT
CASSLGERGAHAQPQHF
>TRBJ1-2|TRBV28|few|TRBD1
TGTGCCAGCAACGACAGGGTGTTCGGCTACACCTTC
CASNDRVFGYTF
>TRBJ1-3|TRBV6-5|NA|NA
TGTGCCAGCAGTTACTCAACTAACCCTAGCTCTGGAAACACCATATATTTT
CASSYSTNPSSGNTIYF
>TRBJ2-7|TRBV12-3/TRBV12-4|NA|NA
TGTGCCAGCACCTCAGGGGCCGGCGAGCAGTACTTC
CASTSGAGEQYF
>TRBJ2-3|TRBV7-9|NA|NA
TGTGCCAGCAGCTCCATGACAGGCCTCACAGATACGCAGTATTTT
CASSSMTGLTDTQYF
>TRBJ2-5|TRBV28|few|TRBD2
TGTGCCAGCAGACTACCGGGACTAGTACAAGAGACCCAGTACTTC
CASRLPGLVQETQYF
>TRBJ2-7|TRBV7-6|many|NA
TGTGCCAGCAGCTTATGGGCAGGGGATCACGAGCAGTACTTC
CASSLWAGDHEQYF